Below, 10 T cell receptor beta chains from the same sample are listed, as sequenced in a study of beta chain features in type 1 diabetes. Sequencing targeted expressed TCRB transcripts, as all isolated RNA had been reverse transcribed. TCRdb keeps only in-frame clones here, not all; method: immunoSEQ multiplex PCR. The table has hundreds of thousands of clones, approximately 8% seen once. The sequencing sample was made of central memory CD4+ T cells from blood. The receptors originated from a woman aged 18 to 35 in good health.

This clone has more than one count but fewer than ten. V is TRBV6-1 and J is TRBJ2-3; D uncertain. The V end was cut by 6 bases, the J end by 2 bases, with 12 bases between. The germline V gene has CDR1 MNHNS and CDR2 SASEGT. This CDR3 contains 14 residues. CDR3: CASRFGGITDTQYF. Written as DNA, the CDR3 is TGTGCCAGCAGGTTTGGCGGTATCACAGATACGCAGTATTTT.

The chain recombines TRBV6-1 with TRBJ1-5, with unresolved D. The CDR3 is 14 residues long. Germline lookup yields CDR1 MNHNS and CDR2 SASEGT. Trimming removed 2 bases from V and 6 bases from J, with 11 bases in between. The CDR3 bases are TGTGCCAGCAGTGAAAGTCGGGCGTCTCAGCCCCAGCATTTT. It translates to CASSESRASQPQHF.

This clone was seen many times. The V call is TRBV15, the J call TRBJ2-1, with D uncertain. V lost 4 bases and J 15 bases, leaving 16 bases between the germline ends. The CDR3 has 12 residues. Germline assignment: CDR1 LNHNV and CDR2 YYDKDF (reference sequence). The CDR3 nucleotides are TGTGCCACCAGCAACGATCCCAGTTCGTTGTTCTTC. It encodes CATSNDPSSLFF. Variable domain in full (rest from reference TRBV15 and TRBJ2-1): DAMVIQNPRYQVTQFGKPVTLSCSQTLNHNVMYWYQQKSSQAPKLLFHYYDKDFNNEADTPDNFQSRRPNTSFCFLDIRSPGLGDTAMYLCATSNDPSSLFFGPGTRLTVL.

The genes are TRBV28 and TRBJ2-3, with TRBD1 as a possible D gene (5 bases). Trimming left V 8 bases short and J 0 bases short, with 15 bases between. The CDR3 length is 15 residues. The V gene's germline CDR1 is MDHEN and CDR2 SYDVKM. The CDR3 protein is CASRGVGASTDTQYF. CDR3 sequence (DNA): TGTGCCAGCCGTGGCGTAGGGGCGAGCACAGATACGCAGTATTTT.

As regards this clone: The junction departs from germline at one end; a sequencing error may be responsible. The rearrangement links TRBV18 to TRBJ2-7; D ambiguous. The germline V gene has CDR1 KGHSH and CDR2 LQKENI. This CDR3 spans 13 amino acids. CDR3 nucleotides: TGTGTCAGCTCACCAACACCTGCCTACGAGCAGTACTTC. This sequence encodes CVSSPTPAYEQYF.

This clone was counted only a few times. The V call is TRBV9, the J call TRBJ2-1; D is uncertain. The CDR3 length is 14 residues. Germline-derived CDR1 and CDR2 are SGDLS and YYNGEE. Trimming removed 0 bases from V and 6 bases from J, with 10 bases in between. The CDR3 here is CASSVEAYSNEQFF. The DNA of the CDR3 is TGTGCCAGCAGCGTAGAAGCGTACAGCAATGAGCAGTTCTTC.

The sample holds a few counts of this clone. This same CDR3 is encoded by further DNA sequences in the sample. The CDR3 spells CASSLGWGQETQYF. CDR3 bases: TGTGCCAGCAGCTTAGGATGGGGGCAAGAGACCCAGTACTTC. V is TRBV7-2 and J is TRBJ2-5, with D tentatively TRBD1 or TRBD2 (5 bases each). Trimming pared 1 base from V and 2 bases from J, leaving 8 bases between. The CDR3 runs 14 residues. Germline V gene sequence: CDR1 SGHTA, CDR2 FQGNSA.

This clone was found a few times. This chain connects TRBV7-2 to TRBJ2-1; no reliable D call. This CDR3 comprises 16 residues. V shed 8 bases and J shed 0 bases, with 17 bases lying between them. Per the germline V gene, CDR1 is SGHTA and CDR2 is FQGNSA. Here the CDR3 reads CASHYSGPSSYNEQFF. The CDR3 DNA sequence: TGTGCCAGCCACTATTCTGGCCCGAGCTCCTACAATGAGCAGTTCTTC.

This clone has just a few counts. The rearrangement joins TRBV6-6 to TRBJ2-1; TRBD1 is a possible D gene (6 bases). The CDR3 spans 15 residues. Deletions cut 3 bases from V and 7 bases from J, with 16 bases between. Germline V CDR1 and CDR2: MNHNY, SVGAGI (reference sequence). CDR3 bases: TGTGCCAGCAGTTATAGACAGGTTGGTAAGAATGAGCAGTTCTTC. As protein: CASSYRQVGKNEQFF.

There are a few counts of this clone. The V call is TRBV6-1, the J call TRBJ1-6; 9 bases are a match to TRBD1. The germline gives CDR1 MNHNS, CDR2 SASEGT. This CDR3 contains 16 residues. The V and J ends lost 3 bases and 10 bases, in that order; junction bases with no gene match: 10. In nucleotides, the CDR3 is TGTGCCAGCAGTGAGGATAACAGGGGGCTTCGCTCACCCCTCCACTTT. Its protein is CASSEDNRGLRSPLHF.